This record covers a single T cell receptor beta chain. Antigen specificity is unknown. The CDR3 length is 15 residues. V lost 5 bases to trimming and J lost 6 bases; unmatched junction nucleotides: 6. CDR1 and CDR2 (germline): MNHEY, SVGEGT. The record originates from a study of identical twins. TCRdb re-analysed the 5' RACE reads in MiXCR, keeping a single row per CDR3 protein. The top ten hold 2.5% to 3% of the sample, which has some 560,000 distinct CDR3 sequences, around 9.6% seen once. Study-wide results and caveats: Models underestimated TCR alpha sharing (out-of-frame) in monozygotic twins. Cord blood beta clonotypes that were abundant carried fewer insertions, and memory repertoires showed no such trend.

The sample also formed part of further work on yellow fever vaccine responses in identical twins.

Sequenced: PBMCs. The source is a woman under 30 in good health. This chain links TRBV6-2 or TRBV6-3 with TRBJ2-4; 11 bases are a match to TRBD2. The CDR3 region is CASSGGLAETNIQYF. The CDR3, as DNA: TGTGCCAGCAGTGGGGGACTAGCGGAGACAAACATTCAGTACTTC.